A selection of T cell receptor beta chains follows, all from one sample in a study of blood T cell repertoires in COVID-19. Repertoires were generated with immunoSEQ multiplex PCR, while TCRdb's copy carries only in-frame clones and drops some. Of 100,000 to 110,000 clones listed, approximately 80% are singletons. Sequenced material: peripheral blood. These receptors were taken from an older woman with acute or convalescent COVID-19. The CDR3 runs from the conserved cysteine through the conserved F or W. D genes are given only for firm matches. The size entry is marked missing in some rows and otherwise reads once, few, many or a size class.

J gene	clone size	V gene	D gene	CDR3 DNA	CDR3 protein
TRBJ1-2	NA	TRBV19	TRBD1	TGTGCCAGTAGTAGCAGGGGGCGTCCTGGATGGTATGGCTACACCTTC	CASSSRGRPGWYGYTF
TRBJ1-1	NA	TRBV6-5	NA	TGTGCCAGCAGTTACTATGGCAAAACGCAAGACACTGAAGCTTTCTTT	CASSYYGKTQDTEAFF
TRBJ2-1	NA	TRBV7-3	NA	TGTGCCAGCAGCTCAGGCTCCTACAATGAGCAGTTCTTC	CASSSGSYNEQFF
TRBJ2-3	NA	TRBV7-8	NA	TGTGCCAGCAGCCGCCCCTTGGGACTGTCGGCCCATTTT	CASSRPLGLSAHF
TRBJ1-1	NA	TRBV28	TRBD1	TGTGCCAGCAGTTTAAAGTCGGGACAGGTTAACACTGAAGCTTTCTTT	CASSLKSGQVNTEAFF
TRBJ1-2	NA	TRBV28	NA	TGTGCCAGCAGTTTAAGTCTTGGAGACTATGGCTACACCTTC	CASSLSLGDYGYTF
TRBJ1-3	NA	TRBV7-2	NA	TGTGCCAGCAGCCCATACAGGGTTCCTGGAAACACCATATATTTT	CASSPYRVPGNTIYF
TRBJ2-3	once	TRBV19	TRBD2	TGTGCCAGTAAAACCAGCGGGGGACCCACAGATACGCAGTATTTT	CASKTSGGPTDTQYF
TRBJ2-5	NA	TRBV6-6	NA	TGTGCCAGCAGTCTTCCGGGGTCTAAAGAGACCCAGTACTTC	CASSLPGSKETQYF
TRBJ2-7	NA	TRBV7-2	NA	TGTGCCAGCAGCACTCTGGGACAACAATACGAGCAGTACTTC	CASSTLGQQYEQYF
TRBJ2-3	NA	TRBV28	NA	TGTGCCAGCAGTTTAGAAGGCGGCCGCACAGATACGCAGTATTTT	CASSLEGGRTDTQYF
TRBJ1-3	few	TRBV13	NA	TGTGCCAGCAGCACCTGGACAACTGGAAACACCATATATTTT	CASSTWTTGNTIYF
TRBJ1-5	NA	TRBV19	TRBD1	TGTGCCAGTAGTCCGCGGACAGGGACAGGGAATCAGCCCCAGCATTTT	CASSPRTGTGNQPQHF
TRBJ2-4	NA	TRBV21-1	NA	TGTGCCAGCAGCAACGGCGGAAGTCTAGCCAAAAACATTCAGTACTTC	CASSNGGSLAKNIQYF
TRBJ2-3	NA	TRBV12-3/TRBV12-4	TRBD1	TGTGCCAGCAGCCGCACAGGGGCAGATACGCAGTATTTT	CASSRTGADTQYF
TRBJ1-2	NA	TRBV4-3	NA	TGCGCCAGCAGCCAAGATCGGGGTCCCTATGGCTACACCTTC	CASSQDRGPYGYTF
TRBJ1-2	NA	TRBV7-8	TRBD1	TGTGCCAGCAGCTGGGTGGGGACAGGGGAAAATGGCTACACCTTC	CASSWVGTGENGYTF
TRBJ1-2	NA	TRBV28	NA	TGTGCCAGCAGTCCCTTAGGTCGAAGGGGTTGGGGCTACACCTTC	CASSPLGRRGWGYTF
TRBJ2-3	NA	TRBV13	NA	TGTGCCAGCAGCGTCAAACCAGGTACGCAGTATTTT	CASSVKPGTQYF
TRBJ2-7	few	TRBV11-2	NA	TGTGCCAGCAGCTTACTAGTCTACGAGCAGTACTTC	CASSLLVYEQYF
TRBJ1-5	NA	TRBV19	TRBD1	TGTGCCAGTAGTGCAGGGACAGGGGGCGATCAGCCCCAGCATTTT	CASSAGTGGDQPQHF
TRBJ2-7	NA	TRBV30	NA	TGTGCCTGGGGGGGGTCAGGGGGTCATTTCGAGCAGTACTTC	CAWGGSGGHFEQYF
TRBJ1-4	NA	TRBV5-4	TRBD1	TGTGCCAGCAGCTTGGCGAACAGGGGAACCGAAAAACTGTTTTTT	CASSLANRGTEKLFF
TRBJ1-2	few	TRBV7-3	TRBD1	TGTGCCAGCAGCCTTCGGGACAGGGGGTCGGCTTCTGGCTACACCTTC	CASSLRDRGSASGYTF
TRBJ1-6	medium-sized	TRBV7-8	NA	TGTGCCAGCAGCTCGGGGACATCCCAGACCTCACCCCTCCACTTT	CASSSGTSQTSPLHF
TRBJ1-2	NA	TRBV6-5	NA	TGTGCCAGCAGCGCGGGCTATGGCTACACCTTC	CASSAGYGYTF
TRBJ2-1	NA	TRBV6-1	NA	TGTGCCAGCAGTGAGAACTCGGGGTCCTACAATGAGCAGTTCTTC	CASSENSGSYNEQFF
TRBJ1-1	NA	TRBV7-3	NA	TGTGCCAGCAGCCCATCTTCGGCCGGAGCCACTGAAGCTTTCTTT	CASSPSSAGATEAFF
TRBJ2-2	NA	TRBV5-8	NA	TGTGCCAGCAGCTTCCTGGGGGCCGGCACCGGGGAGCTGTTTTTT	CASSFLGAGTGELFF
TRBJ1-4	NA	TRBV30	NA	TGTGCCTGGGGCTCTAATGAAAAACTGTTTTTT	CAWGSNEKLFF
TRBJ2-1	NA	TRBV7-6	TRBD2	TGTGCCAGCAGTCCTGGACTAGCGGGGGCCACCTACAATGAGCAGTTCTTC	CASSPGLAGATYNEQFF
TRBJ2-4	NA	TRBV2	TRBD2	TGTGCCAGCAGTGACACGGGAGGGTCCAAAAACATTCAGTACTTC	CASSDTGGSKNIQYF
TRBJ1-5	NA	TRBV25-1	NA	TGTGCCAGCAGTGATCAGAGCAATCAGCCCCAGCATTTT	CASSDQSNQPQHF
TRBJ1-3	few	TRBV7-8	TRBD1	TGTGCCAGCAGCTGGGACAGACAGGGAGGAAACACCATATATTTT	CASSWDRQGGNTIYF
TRBJ1-2	many	TRBV4-3	TRBD1	TGCGCCAGCAGCTTAAGTATTATTAAGGGGGCAATATGGTATGGCTACACCTTC	CASSLSIIKGAIWYGYTF
TRBJ1-1	NA	TRBV6-5	NA	TGTGCCAGCAGTCACCAGGGTTCCACTGAAGCTTTCTTT	CASSHQGSTEAFF
TRBJ2-3	few	TRBV6-1	TRBD2	TGTGCCAGCAGTGTAGCGGGGGGGCGAGATACGCAGTATTTT	CASSVAGGRDTQYF
TRBJ2-1	NA	TRBV5-4	TRBD2	TGTGCCAGCAGCGCCGGGGGGGGAACTAACAATGAGCAGTTCTTC	CASSAGGGTNNEQFF
TRBJ1-5	NA	TRBV14	TRBD1	TGTGCCAGCAGCGTGACAGGGAATCAGCCCCAGCATTTT	CASSVTGNQPQHF
TRBJ2-3	NA	TRBV7-2	NA	TGTGCCAGCAGCCTCTCAGGGGCAGCAGATACGCAGTATTTT	CASSLSGAADTQYF
TRBJ2-1	NA	TRBV2	NA	TGTGCCAGCAGTGAACGGAATGAGCAGTTCTTC	CASSERNEQFF
TRBJ2-1	NA	TRBV10-3	TRBD2	TGTGCCATCAGGGGGACTAGCGGGGGGCAGAAGGAGTTCTTC	CAIRGTSGGQKEFF
TRBJ1-5	once	TRBV19	NA	TGTGCCAGTCAGACAGTTTCCAAAGGCAATCAGCCCCAGCATTTT	CASQTVSKGNQPQHF
TRBJ2-2	NA	TRBV2	TRBD2	TGTGCCAGCACCTCTAGCGGATCGAACACCGGGGAGCTGTTTTTT	CASTSSGSNTGELFF
TRBJ1-2	NA	TRBV28	NA	TGTGCCAGCAGTCAACAGTTTAACTATGGCTACACCTTC	CASSQQFNYGYTF
TRBJ1-5	NA	TRBV10-3	NA	TGTGCCAGCGCAGAGGCGTCGACAGCTCTAGAGCCCCAGCATTTT	CASAEASTALEPQHF
TRBJ1-6	few	TRBV20-1	NA	TGCAGTGCTAGTGATACAGGGTTAAGCTCCTATAATTCACCCCTCCACTTT	CSASDTGLSSYNSPLHF
TRBJ2-7	NA	TRBV9	TRBD2	TGTGCCAGCAGCGTAGGGGATAGCGGGGGACAATACGAGCAGTACTTC	CASSVGDSGGQYEQYF